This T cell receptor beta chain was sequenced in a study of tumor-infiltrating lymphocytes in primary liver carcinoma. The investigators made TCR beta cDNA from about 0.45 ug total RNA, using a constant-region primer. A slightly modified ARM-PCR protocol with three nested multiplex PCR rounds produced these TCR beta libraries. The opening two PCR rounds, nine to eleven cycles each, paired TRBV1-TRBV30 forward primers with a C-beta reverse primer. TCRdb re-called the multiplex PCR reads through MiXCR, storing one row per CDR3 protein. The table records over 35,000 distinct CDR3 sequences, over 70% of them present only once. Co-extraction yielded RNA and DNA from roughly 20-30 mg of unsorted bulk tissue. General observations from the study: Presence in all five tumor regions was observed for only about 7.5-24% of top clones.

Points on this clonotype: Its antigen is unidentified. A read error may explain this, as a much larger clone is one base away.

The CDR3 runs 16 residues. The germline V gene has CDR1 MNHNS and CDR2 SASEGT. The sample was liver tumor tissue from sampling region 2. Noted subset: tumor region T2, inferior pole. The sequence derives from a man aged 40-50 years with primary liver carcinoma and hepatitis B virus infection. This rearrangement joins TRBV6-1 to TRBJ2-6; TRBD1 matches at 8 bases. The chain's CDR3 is CASSPSGGDGANVPTF. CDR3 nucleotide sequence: TGTGCCAGCTCACCGTCAGGGGGCGACGGGGCCAACGTCCCGACTTTC.